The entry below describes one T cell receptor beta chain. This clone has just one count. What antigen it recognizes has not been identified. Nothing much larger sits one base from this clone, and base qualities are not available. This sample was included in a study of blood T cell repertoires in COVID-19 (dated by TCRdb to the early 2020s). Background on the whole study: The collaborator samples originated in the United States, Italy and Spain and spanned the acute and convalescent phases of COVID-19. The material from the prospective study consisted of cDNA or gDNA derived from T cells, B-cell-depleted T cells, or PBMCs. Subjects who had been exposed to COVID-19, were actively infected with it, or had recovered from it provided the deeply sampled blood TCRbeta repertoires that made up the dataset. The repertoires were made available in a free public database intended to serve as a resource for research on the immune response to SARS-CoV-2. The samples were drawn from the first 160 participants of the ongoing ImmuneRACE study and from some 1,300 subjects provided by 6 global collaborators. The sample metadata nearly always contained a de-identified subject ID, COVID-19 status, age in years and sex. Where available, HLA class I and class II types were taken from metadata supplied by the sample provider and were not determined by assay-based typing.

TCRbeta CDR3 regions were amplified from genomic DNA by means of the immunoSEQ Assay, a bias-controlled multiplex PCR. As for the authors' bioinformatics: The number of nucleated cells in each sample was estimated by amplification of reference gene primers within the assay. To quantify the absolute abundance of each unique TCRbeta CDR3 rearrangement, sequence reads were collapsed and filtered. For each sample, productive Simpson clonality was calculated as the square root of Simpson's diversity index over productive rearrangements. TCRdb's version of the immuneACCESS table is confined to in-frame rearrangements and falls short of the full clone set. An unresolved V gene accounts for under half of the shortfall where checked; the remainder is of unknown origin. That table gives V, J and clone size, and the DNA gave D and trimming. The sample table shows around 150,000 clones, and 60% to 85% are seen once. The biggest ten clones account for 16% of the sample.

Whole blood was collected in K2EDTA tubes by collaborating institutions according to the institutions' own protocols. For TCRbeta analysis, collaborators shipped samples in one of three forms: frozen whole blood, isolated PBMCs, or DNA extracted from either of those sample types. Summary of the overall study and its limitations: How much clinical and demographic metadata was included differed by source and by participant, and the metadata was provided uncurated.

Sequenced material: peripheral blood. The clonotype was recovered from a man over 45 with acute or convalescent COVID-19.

The CDR3 here reads CASSSRPDRADTQYF. In nucleotide form, the sequence is TGTGCCAGCAGCTCACGACCGGACAGGGCAGATACGCAGTATTTT. The chain uses TRBV7-8 and TRBJ2-3; 8 nucleotides in the junction match TRBD1. The cysteine opens and the phenylalanine closes a CDR3 of 15 amino acids. This entry keeps only the CDR3 DNA: 45 bases, framed from base 1. Germline trimming: 4 bases from V, 4 bases from J; junction bases outside gene matches: 7. CDR1 and CDR2 (SGHVS, FQNEAQ) derive from the germline V gene.